This T cell receptor beta chain was profiled in a study of blood T cell repertoires in COVID-19. V lost 5 bases, J lost 3 bases, and 4 bases stayed unmatched. Germline assignment: CDR1 LNHDA and CDR2 SQIVND (reference sequence). The CDR3 is made up of 15 amino acids. Assay used: immunoSEQ multiplex PCR; TCRdb lists only in-frame clones, some missing. In the table there are about 460,000 clones, 75% to 90% of which are singletons. Material for sequencing was PBMCs or T cells enriched from blood (not recorded which). The chain links TRBV19 to TRBJ1-5; 10 positions match TRBD1. The sequence was collected from a woman aged 60-75 years who had recovered from COVID-19. CDR3 amino acids: CASSVDRGFNQPQHF. The DNA for the CDR3 is TGTGCCAGTAGTGTGGACAGGGGGTTCAATCAGCCCCAGCATTTT.